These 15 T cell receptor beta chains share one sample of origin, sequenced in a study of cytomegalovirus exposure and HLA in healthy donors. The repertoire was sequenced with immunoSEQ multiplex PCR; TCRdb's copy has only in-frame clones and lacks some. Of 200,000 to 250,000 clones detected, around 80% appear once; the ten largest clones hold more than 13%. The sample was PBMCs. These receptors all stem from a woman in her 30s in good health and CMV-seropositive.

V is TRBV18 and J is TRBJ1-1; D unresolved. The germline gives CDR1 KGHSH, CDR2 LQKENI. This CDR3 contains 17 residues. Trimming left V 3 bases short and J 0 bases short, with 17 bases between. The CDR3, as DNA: TGTGCCAGCTCACCCTACCTGGCTGGGTTCATGAACACTGAAGCTTTCTTT. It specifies CASSPYLAGFMNTEAFF.

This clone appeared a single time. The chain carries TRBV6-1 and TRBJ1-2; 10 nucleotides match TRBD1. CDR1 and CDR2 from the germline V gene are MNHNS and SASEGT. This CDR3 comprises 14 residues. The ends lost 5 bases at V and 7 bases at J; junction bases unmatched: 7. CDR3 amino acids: CASSNRGQGIGYTF. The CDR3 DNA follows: TGTGCCAGCAGTAACCGGGGACAGGGGATTGGCTACACCTTC.

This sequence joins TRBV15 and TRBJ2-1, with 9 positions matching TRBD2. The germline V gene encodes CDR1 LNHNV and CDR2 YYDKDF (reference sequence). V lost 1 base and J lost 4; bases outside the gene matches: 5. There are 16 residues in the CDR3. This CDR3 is CATSRGGSGRYNEQFF. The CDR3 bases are TGTGCCACCAGCAGAGGGGGTAGCGGGAGATACAATGAGCAGTTCTTC. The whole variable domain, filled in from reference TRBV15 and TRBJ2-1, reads DAMVIQNPRYQVTQFGKPVTLSCSQTLNHNVMYWYQQKSSQAPKLLFHYYDKDFNNEADTPDNFQSRRPNTSFCFLDIRSPGLGDTAMYLCATSRGGSGRYNEQFFGPGTRLTVL.

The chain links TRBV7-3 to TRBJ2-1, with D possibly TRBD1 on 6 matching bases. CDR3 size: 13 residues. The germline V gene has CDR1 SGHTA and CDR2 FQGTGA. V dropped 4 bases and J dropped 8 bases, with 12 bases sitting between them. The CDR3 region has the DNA TGTGCCAGCAGCTCAACAGGGTTCGATGAGCAGTTCTTC. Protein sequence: CASSSTGFDEQFF. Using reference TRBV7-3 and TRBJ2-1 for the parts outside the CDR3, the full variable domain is GAGVSQTPSNKVTEKGKYVELRCDPISGHTALYWYRQSLGQGPEFLIYFQGTGAADDSGLPNDRFFAVRPEGSVSTLKIQRTERGDSAVYLCASSSTGFDEQFFGPGTRLTVL.

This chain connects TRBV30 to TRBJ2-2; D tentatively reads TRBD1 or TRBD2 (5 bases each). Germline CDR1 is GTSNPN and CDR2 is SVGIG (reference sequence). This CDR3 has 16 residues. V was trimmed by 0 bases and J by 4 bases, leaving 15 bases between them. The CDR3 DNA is TGTGCCTGGAGTGTACTATCCGGGGCAACCACCGGGGAGCTGTTTTTT. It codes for CAWSVLSGATTGELFF.

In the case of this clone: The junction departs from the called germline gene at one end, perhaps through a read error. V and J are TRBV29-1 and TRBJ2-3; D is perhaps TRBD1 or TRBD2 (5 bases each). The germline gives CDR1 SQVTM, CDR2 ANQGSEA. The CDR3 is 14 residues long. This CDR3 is CSLEGQRGTDTQYF. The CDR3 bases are TGCAGCCTTGAGGGGCAGCGAGGCACAGATACGCAGTATTTT.

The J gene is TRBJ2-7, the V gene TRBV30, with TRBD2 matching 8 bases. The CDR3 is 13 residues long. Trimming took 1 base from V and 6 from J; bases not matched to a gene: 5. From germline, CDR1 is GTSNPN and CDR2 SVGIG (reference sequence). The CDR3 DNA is TGTGCCTGGAGTGGTAATAGCGGGGCCGAGCAGTACTTC. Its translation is CAWSGNSGAEQYF.

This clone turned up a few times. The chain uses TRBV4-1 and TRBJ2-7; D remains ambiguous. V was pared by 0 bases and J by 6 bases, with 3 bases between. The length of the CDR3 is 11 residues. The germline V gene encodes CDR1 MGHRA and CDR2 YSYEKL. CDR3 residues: CASSQDSEQYF. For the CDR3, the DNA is TGCGCCAGCAGCCAAGACAGCGAGCAGTACTTC.

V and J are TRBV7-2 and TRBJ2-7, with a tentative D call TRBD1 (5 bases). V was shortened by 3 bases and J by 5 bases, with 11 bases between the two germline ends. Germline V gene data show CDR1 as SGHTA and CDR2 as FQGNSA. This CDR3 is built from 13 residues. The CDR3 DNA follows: TGTGCCAGCAGCTTCGCCCCCAGGGACGAGCAGTACTTC. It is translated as CASSFAPRDEQYF.

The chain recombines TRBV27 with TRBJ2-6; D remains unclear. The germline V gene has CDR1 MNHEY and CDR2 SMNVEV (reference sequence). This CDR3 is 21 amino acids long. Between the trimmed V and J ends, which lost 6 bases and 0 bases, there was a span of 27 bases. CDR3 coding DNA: TGTGCCAGCAGCCCCCTTCGCTCTCTTGGGTGGCAGTCCTCTGGGGCCAACGTCCTGACTTTC. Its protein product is CASSPLRSLGWQSSGANVLTF. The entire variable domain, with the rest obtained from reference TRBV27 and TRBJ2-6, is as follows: EAQVTQNPRYLITVTGKKLTVTCSQNMNHEYMSWYRQDPGLGLRQIYYSMNVEVTDKGDVPEGYKVSRKEKRNFPLILESPSPNQTSLYFCASSPLRSLGWQSSGANVLTFGAGSRLTVL.

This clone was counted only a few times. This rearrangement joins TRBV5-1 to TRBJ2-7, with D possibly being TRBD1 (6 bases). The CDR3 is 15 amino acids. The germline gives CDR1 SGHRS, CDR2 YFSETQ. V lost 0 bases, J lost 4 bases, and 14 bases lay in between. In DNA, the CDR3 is TGCGCCAGCAGCTTGGAAGGGACAAGAATTTACGAGCAGTACTTC. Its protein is CASSLEGTRIYEQYF.

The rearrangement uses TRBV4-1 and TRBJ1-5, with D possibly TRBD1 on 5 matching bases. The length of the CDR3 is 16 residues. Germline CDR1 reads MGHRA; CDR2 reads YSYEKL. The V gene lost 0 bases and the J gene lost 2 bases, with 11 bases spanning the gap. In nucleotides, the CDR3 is TGCGCCAGCAGCCAAGATTACACGGGGGGCAATCAGCCCCAGCATTTT. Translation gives CASSQDYTGGNQPQHF.

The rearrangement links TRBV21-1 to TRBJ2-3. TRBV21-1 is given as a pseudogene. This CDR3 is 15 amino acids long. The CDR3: CASSKRQGRRDTQYF. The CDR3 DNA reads TGTGCCAGCAGCAAACGACAAGGGCGAAGGGATACGCAGTATTTT.

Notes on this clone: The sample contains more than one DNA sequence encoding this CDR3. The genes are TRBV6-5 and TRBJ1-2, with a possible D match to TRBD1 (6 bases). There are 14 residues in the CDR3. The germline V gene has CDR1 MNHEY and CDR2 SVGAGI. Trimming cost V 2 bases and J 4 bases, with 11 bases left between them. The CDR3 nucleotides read TGTGCCAGCAGTTACGGAGGACAGCCCTATGGCTACACCTTC. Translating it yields CASSYGGQPYGYTF.

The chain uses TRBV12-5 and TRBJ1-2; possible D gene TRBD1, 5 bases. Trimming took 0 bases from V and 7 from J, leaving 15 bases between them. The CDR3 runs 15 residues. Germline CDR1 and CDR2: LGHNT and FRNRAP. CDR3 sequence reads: CASGLVLGRAAGYTF. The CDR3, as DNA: TGTGCTAGTGGTTTGGTACTAGGCAGGGCGGCTGGCTACACCTTC.